One and the same sample provided the 10 T cell receptor beta chains below, sequenced in a study of blood T cell repertoires in COVID-19. Profiling relied on immunoSEQ multiplex PCR, and the TCRdb table lists in-frame clones only, not all of them. Counted here are a few hundred thousand clones, roughly 84% occurring once; the ten biggest clones make up around 9.2%. The source material was peripheral blood. These receptors originate from a human donor in a cohort sampled during active COVID-19.

The chain couples TRBV6-5 to TRBJ1-4; tentatively, D is TRBD1 (6 bases). Germline V gives CDR1 MNHEY, CDR2 SVGAGI. V dropped 6 bases and J dropped 7 bases, with 15 bases sitting between them. The CDR3 has 14 residues. In nucleotides, the CDR3 is TGTGCCAGCAGACGAGATACAGGGTTTGAAAAACTGTTTTTT. Protein sequence: CASRRDTGFEKLFF.

This chain connects TRBV11-3 to TRBJ1-1; D perhaps matches TRBD1 (5 bases). The CDR3 has 13 residues. Trimming removed 5 bases from V and 6 bases from J, with 13 bases in between. Looked up from germline, CDR1 is SGHNT and CDR2 is YENEEA. As DNA, the CDR3 is TGTGCCAGCAGCATAACCCCGGGGGCTGAAGCTTTCTTT. Protein product: CASSITPGAEAFF.

This chain links TRBV29-1 with TRBJ2-3, with TRBD2 as a possible D gene (7 bases). This CDR3 is 14 amino acids long. CDR1 and CDR2 (germline): SQVTM, ANQGSEA. Trimming pared 8 bases from V and 2 bases from J, leaving 17 bases between. CDR3 region: CSTSWGGHTDTQYF. CDR3 bases: TGCAGCACCTCCTGGGGGGGGCACACAGATACGCAGTATTTT.

The chain uses TRBV6-5 and TRBJ1-1, with D unclear. Germline V gene sequence: CDR1 MNHEY, CDR2 SVGAGI. The CDR3 covers 14 residues. Deletions cut 2 bases from V and 1 base from J, with 8 bases between. CDR3 DNA sequence: TGTGCCAGCAGTTACGAACATCCGAACACTGAAGCTTTCTTT. This translates into CASSYEHPNTEAFF.

The gene calls are TRBV19 and TRBJ1-2, with a tentative D call TRBD1 (6 bases). Germline CDR1 is LNHDA and CDR2 is SQIVND (reference sequence). The CDR3 length is 14 residues. Trimming took off 1 base at V and 7 bases at J, with 13 bases between the two ends. CDR3 DNA: TGTGCCAGTAGTATAGGTGGGGGCACTTTTGGCTACACCTTC. It is translated as CASSIGGGTFGYTF.

V and J are TRBV9 and TRBJ1-4; 7 nucleotides align to TRBD1. The junction had 9 bases not matched to a gene; V was cut back by 3 bases and J by 7 bases. The CDR3 is 15 residues long. Germline CDR1 is SGDLS and CDR2 is YYNGEE. The CDR3 nucleotides are TGTGCCAGCAGCGCCGAAGTAGGGGGCCTTGAAAAACTGTTTTTT. Translating gives CASSAEVGGLEKLFF.

The CDR3 loop is CASSSGGLTYYEQYF. CDR3 DNA: TGTGCCAGCAGCTCCGGGGGACTAACATACTACGAGCAGTACTTC. This chain uses TRBV7-9 with TRBJ2-7; 7 bases map to TRBD2. CDR3 length equals 15 residues. The germline gives CDR1 SEHNR, CDR2 FQNEAQ (reference sequence). V was pared by 4 bases and J by 3 bases, with 9 bases of the junction left unmatched.

V and J are TRBV5-1 and TRBJ1-6, with D possibly being TRBD1 (5 bases). Looked up from germline, CDR1 is SGHRS and CDR2 is YFSETQ. The V end was cut by 0 bases, the J end by 0 bases, with 22 bases between. This CDR3 is 21 amino acids long. The CDR3 DNA is TGCGCCAGCAGCTTGGGACTTGGGGCGTATGGTAAAAGCTCCTATAATTCACCCCTCCACTTT. It encodes CASSLGLGAYGKSSYNSPLHF.

This chain uses TRBV4-1 with TRBJ2-1; TRBD1 matches 7 bases. V lost 4 bases and J lost 9; bases outside the gene matches: 9. The CDR3 has 14 amino acids. Per germline, CDR1 MGHRA and CDR2 YSYEKL. CDR3 residues: CASSRQGPGSEQFF. The CDR3 DNA is TGCGCCAGCAGCCGACAGGGTCCAGGTAGTGAGCAGTTCTTC.

The chain recombines TRBV9 with TRBJ2-2; D gene ambiguous. This CDR3 has 15 residues. The V gene lost 2 bases and the J gene lost 0 bases, with 8 bases spanning the gap. The germline V gene has CDR1 SGDLS and CDR2 YYNGEE. The CDR3 DNA follows: TGTGCCAGCAGCGTTGTAGTATCGAACACCGGGGAGCTGTTTTTT. Amino acids: CASSVVVSNTGELFF.